This is a list of T cell receptor beta chains from one sample in a study of shared clonotypes between healthy human individuals. TCRdb's copy holds only in-frame clones and misses some; the assay was immunoSEQ multiplex PCR. This sample has about 1 million clones, with about 77% found just once. Sequences were obtained from memory CD4+ T cells sorted from blood. The receptors shown here come from a man in his late teens or twenties in good health. Both conserved end residues are part of each CDR3. D genes are given only for firm matches. For some rows the clone size is stated as once, few or many, or as a class when expanded; others skip it.

TRBV5-1	.	TRBD2	TRBJ2-3	TGCGCCAGCAGCTATTACGGGACTAGCGGGAGCTCCACAGATACGCAGTATTTT	CASSYYGTSGSSTDTQYF
TRBV28	.	TRBD2	TRBJ2-2	TGTGCCACCCGAAGCGGGGGGGGGAACACCGGGGAGCTGTTTTTT	CATRSGGGNTGELFF
TRBV18	.	TRBD1	TRBJ2-7	TGTGCCAGCTCACCGGACAGGTCCTACGAGCAGTACTTC	CASSPDRSYEQYF
TRBV5-1	.	.	TRBJ2-3	TGCGCCAGCAGCTTGGCCGGTGGGTCGGATACGCAGTATTTT	CASSLAGGSDTQYF
TRBV9	.	.	TRBJ2-7	TGTGCCAGCAGCGGTGGGACTTCCTCCTACGAGCAGTACTTC	CASSGGTSSYEQYF
TRBV25-1	.	.	TRBJ2-7	TGTGCCAGCAGTACAGGGTTCGAGCAGTACTTC	CASSTGFEQYF
TRBV19	.	TRBD2	TRBJ2-5	TGTGCCAGTAGCCTAAGGTGGGGGGGTCAAGAGACCCAGTACTTC	CASSLRWGGQETQYF
TRBV5-8	.	TRBD1	TRBJ1-1	TGTGCCAGCAGCTTGGGAACAGGGGGCGCGGAGAACACTGAAGCTTTCTTT	CASSLGTGGAENTEAFF
TRBV7-2	.	.	TRBJ1-1	TGTGCCAGCAGCCTTCGGATAAACACTGAAGCTTTCTTT	CASSLRINTEAFF
TRBV5-1	.	TRBD2	TRBJ2-3	TGCGCCAGCAGCTTAGCGGGAGCTTCCTCAGATACGCAGTATTTT	CASSLAGASSDTQYF
TRBV7-2	once	.	TRBJ2-1	TGTGCCAGCAGCCCCACACCCGGGCTAGGGGAGCAGTTCTTC	CASSPTPGLGEQFF
TRBV4-1	.	TRBD1	TRBJ1-5	TGCGCCAGCAGCCAAGATTGGGGGACAGGGACGGCCACCAATCAGCCCCAGCATTTT	CASSQDWGTGTATNQPQHF
TRBV5-6	.	.	TRBJ2-5	TGTGCCAGCAGCAGATCGGAAACCCAGTACTTC	CASSRSETQYF
TRBV6-1	.	.	TRBJ2-1	TGTGCCAGCGACCAGGCTTACAATGAGCAGTTCTTC	CASDQAYNEQFF
TRBV6-6	.	.	TRBJ2-7	TGTGCCAGCAGCGATCAGGGGATCGTCGACGAGCAGTACTTC	CASSDQGIVDEQYF
TRBV7-6	.	.	TRBJ2-3	TGTGCCAGCAGCTTAGGGACTACCCACACAGATACGCAGTATTTT	CASSLGTTHTDTQYF